The rows below give T cell receptor beta chains drawn from one sample of a study of read filtering for tumor transcriptome and immune sequencing. TCRdb recomputed calls from the reads with MiXCR, one row per CDR3 protein. The sample carries 60,000 to 75,000 distinct CDR3 sequences, around 20% recorded once. The sample comprised a population of CD138-negative cells sorted from bone marrow. The receptors stem from a donor aged 40 or over with multiple myeloma. Each CDR3 is given with its conserved first and last residue. A D gene is named only where the DNA matches it firmly. Only part of the rows carry a size: once, few, many, or a class if the clone is expanded.

TRBJ1-2 many TRBD1 TRBV13 CASSKDRGTTDGYTF TGTGCCAGCAGCAAGGACAGGGGAACGACGGATGGCTACACCTTC
TRBJ2-7 many NA TRBV29-1 CSVDRQKSSYEQYF TGCAGCGTTGATAGACAGAAAAGCTCCTACGAGCAGTACTTC
TRBJ2-1 many TRBD1 TRBV5-1 CASSLGDSYNEQFF TGCGCCAGCAGCTTGGGGGACAGCTACAATGAGCAGTTCTTC
TRBJ2-5 few NA TRBV12-3/TRBV12-4 CASSPLPRETQYF TGTGCCAGCAGTCCCCTCCCCCGGGAGACCCAGTACTTC
TRBJ2-1 many TRBD2 TRBV14 CASSLQAGEQFF TGTGCCAGCAGCCTGCAAGCGGGAGAGCAGTTCTTC
TRBJ1-4 NA NA TRBV11-2 CASSLEFGITNEKLFF TGTGCCAGCAGCTTAGAGTTTGGGATTACGAATGAAAAACTGTTTTTT
TRBJ2-7 many NA TRBV12-2 CASRLIRLLYEQYF TGTGCAAGTCGCTTAATCCGACTGCTATACGAGCAGTACTTC
TRBJ1-2 few NA TRBV2 CATLDSRSNYGYTF TGTGCCACCCTAGACAGCCGTTCTAACTATGGCTACACCTTC
TRBJ2-7 few TRBD1 TRBV7-9 CASSSQSGTVSYEQYF TGTGCCAGCAGCTCACAATCCGGGACAGTCTCCTACGAGCAGTACTTC
TRBJ2-7 many TRBD2 TRBV7-2 CASSPGLAREQYF TGTGCCAGCAGTCCCGGACTAGCGCGGGAGCAGTACTTC
TRBJ1-1 few NA TRBV19 CASSVLESRTEAFF TGTGCCAGTAGTGTCTTGGAAAGTCGGACTGAAGCTTTCTTT
TRBJ2-5 many NA TRBV11-2 CASSLDQETQYF TGTGCCAGCAGCTTAGACCAAGAGACCCAGTACTTC
TRBJ1-1 NA NA TRBV27 CAGSLGQNTEAFF TGTGCCGGCAGTTTAGGGCAGAACACTGAAGCTTTCTTT
TRBJ1-5 NA TRBD1 TRBV28 CASSLWRTGPGGEPQHF TGTGCCAGCAGTTTATGGAGGACAGGTCCTGGGGGGGAGCCCCAGCATTTT
TRBJ1-1 many NA TRBV12-3/TRBV12-4 CASRKGNTEAFF TGTGCCAGCAGAAAGGGGAACACTGAAGCTTTCTTT
TRBJ2-3 many TRBD1 TRBV5-4 CASSKGTGYLRDTQYF TGTGCCAGCAGTAAAGGGACAGGGTATCTTCGGGATACGCAGTATTTT
TRBJ2-1 many TRBD2 TRBV3-1 CASRPLRGGLHEQFF TGTGCCAGCAGGCCTCTCCGGGGGGGTTTGCATGAGCAGTTCTTC
TRBJ2-5 many NA TRBV28 CASTLRLGGIQETQYF TGTGCCAGCACCCTAAGGTTGGGGGGAATACAAGAGACCCAGTACTTC
TRBJ1-5 many TRBD1 TRBV20-1 CSASQGANQPQHF TGCAGTGCCTCTCAGGGGGCCAATCAGCCCCAGCATTTT
TRBJ2-5 many NA TRBV20-1 CSADQGTAIRGQETQYF TGCAGTGCTGACCAAGGCACGGCTATCAGGGGTCAAGAGACCCAGTACTTC
TRBJ1-5 many NA TRBV12-3/TRBV12-4 CASSVGHGNQPQHF TGTGCCAGCAGTGTTGGACACGGCAATCAGCCCCAGCATTTT
TRBJ2-1 NA NA TRBV29-1 CSVMALDSYDEQFF TGCAGCGTTATGGCGTTGGACTCCTACGATGAGCAGTTCTTC